The clone carrying this T cell receptor beta chain was counted a few times. As yet, its antigen is unknown. cDNA libraries for TCR beta contained unique molecular identifiers. MiXCR was run by TCRdb on the PCR reads, yielding one entry per CDR3 protein. The data show hundreds of thousands of distinct CDR3 sequences, roughly 27% seen once. These data originate in a study of post-analysis software for immune sequencing data. The overall study: As for disease course, relapsing-remitting, secondary progressive and progressive-relapsing multiple sclerosis were all included.

Study outcomes and limitations: Among roughly five TRBV segments more frequent in patients than controls were TRBV5-6, TRBV5-1 and TRBV20-1. By F measure, strong co-clustering occurred among samples prepared in the same batch. Comparison with controls showed significantly lower normalized Chao1 diversity in multiple sclerosis patients.

The CDR3 totals 17 residues. Germline V gene sequence: CDR1 MRHNA, CDR2 SNTAGT. V lost 1 base, J lost 4 bases, and 8 bases stayed unmatched. The chain recombines TRBV6-4 with TRBJ1-5, with TRBD1 matching 9 bases. The origin of this receptor is a girl between 10 and 17 years old with multiple sclerosis. Sequenced: blood. The CDR3 region is CASSDFRTGDRNQPQHF. As DNA, the CDR3 is TGTGCCAGCAGTGACTTCCGGACAGGGGATAGGAATCAGCCCCAGCATTTT.